This T cell receptor beta chain was sequenced in a study of blood T cell repertoires in COVID-19. About the study: Some COVID-19 samples were acute and others convalescent; all came from the United States, Italy and Spain. Sources were T cells, B-cell-depleted T cells, or PBMCs; the material itself was cDNA or gDNA.

Original methodology: For nucleated cells, counts were estimated from reference gene primer amplification. Produced via immunoSEQ multiplex PCR; TCRdb's table is partial and in-frame only. From that table come the V and J calls and clone size; the DNA was used to work out D and trimming. The sample yields 200,000 or so clones, approximately 79% seen once. The TCR sequence derives from a man in his 60s with active or convalescent COVID-19. Input material: peripheral blood.

In nucleotides, the CDR3 is TGTGCCAGCAGCTTCTGGCTGGCTAGCGGGAGGGCAACAGATACGCAGTATTTT. This sequence encodes CASSFWLASGRATDTQYF. The rearrangement joins TRBV5-5 to TRBJ2-3; 12 positions match TRBD2. CDR1 and CDR2 (germline): SGHKS, YYEKEE (reference sequence). The CDR3 loop spans 18 amino acids. Trimming removed 2 bases from V and 3 bases from J; junction bases left unmatched: 10.